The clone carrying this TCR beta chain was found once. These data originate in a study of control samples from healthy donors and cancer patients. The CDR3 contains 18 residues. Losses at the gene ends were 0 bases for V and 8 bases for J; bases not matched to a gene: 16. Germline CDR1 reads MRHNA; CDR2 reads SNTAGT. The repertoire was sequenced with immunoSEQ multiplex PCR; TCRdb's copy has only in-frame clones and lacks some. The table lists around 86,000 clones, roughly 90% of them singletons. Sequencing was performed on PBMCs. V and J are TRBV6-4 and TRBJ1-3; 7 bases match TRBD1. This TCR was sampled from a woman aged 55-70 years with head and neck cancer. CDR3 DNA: TGTGCCAGCAGTGACTCGTCTTTAGGGACAGTCCTCGAGGACACCATATATTTT. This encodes CASSDSSLGTVLEDTIYF.